This T cell receptor (beta chain) was captured by sequencing in a study of blood T cell repertoires in COVID-19. Only a few counts were recorded for this clone. Individuals drawn from 24 US areas were roughly 18 to 95 years old. Clones were read by immunoSEQ multiplex PCR, and TCRdb kept only the in-frame ones, dropping some. The sample carries a few hundred thousand clones, approximately 85% recorded once. Germline values: CDR1 MNHNS, CDR2 SASEGT. With 3 bases removed from V and 4 bases from J, the gap between germline ends came to 7 bases. This CDR3 has 14 amino acids. The material sequenced was PBMCs or T cells enriched from blood (not recorded which). The sequence came from a woman between 50 and 59 years old who had been exposed to COVID-19. This chain connects TRBV6-1 to TRBJ1-6, with D possibly being TRBD1 (5 bases). DNA for the CDR3: TGTGCCAGCAGTGAGGACACTTATAATTCACCCCTCCACTTT. Translated: CASSEDTYNSPLHF.